This T cell receptor (beta chain) was sequenced during a study of blood T cell repertoires in COVID-19. Produced via immunoSEQ multiplex PCR; TCRdb's table is partial and in-frame only. Found here are about 110,000 clones, 86% of them singletons; the top ten hold 4.5%. V was shortened by 2 bases and J by 2 bases, with 7 bases between the two germline ends. The CDR3 extends over 13 amino acids. CDR1 and CDR2 (germline): MNHEY, SVGEGT. The chain joins TRBV6-2 or TRBV6-3 to TRBJ2-7, with D unresolved. This TCR was sampled from a man aged 35-49 years with acute or convalescent COVID-19. Source material: peripheral blood. The CDR3 region has the DNA TGTGCCAGCAGTTACCCCCAGACCTACGAGCAGTACTTC. Amino acid sequence: CASSYPQTYEQYF.